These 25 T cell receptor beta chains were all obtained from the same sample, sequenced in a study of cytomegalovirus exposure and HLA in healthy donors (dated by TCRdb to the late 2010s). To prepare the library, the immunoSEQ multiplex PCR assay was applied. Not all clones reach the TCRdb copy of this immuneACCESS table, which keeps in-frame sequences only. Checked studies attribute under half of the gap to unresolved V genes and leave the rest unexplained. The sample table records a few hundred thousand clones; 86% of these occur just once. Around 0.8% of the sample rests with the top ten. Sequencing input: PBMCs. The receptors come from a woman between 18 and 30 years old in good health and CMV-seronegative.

The CDR3 protein is CASSLAGNEKLFF. In DNA, the CDR3 is TGCGCCAGCAGCTTGGCGGGGAATGAAAAACTGTTTTTT. The V gene is TRBV5-1, the J gene TRBJ1-4; D gene unclear. This CDR3 spans 13 amino acids. Germline assignment: CDR1 SGHRS and CDR2 YFSETQ. Trimming pared 0 bases from V and 5 bases from J, leaving 5 bases between.

The chain's CDR3 is CASNQNLAGWDTQYF. CDR3 sequence (DNA): TGTGCCAGCAACCAAAACCTAGCGGGGTGGGATACGCAGTATTTT. The chain links TRBV28 to TRBJ2-3; 9 bases are shared with TRBD2. Germline trimming cut 7 bases from V and 6 bases from J; bases unmatched to any gene: 11. The CDR3 is 15 residues long. Germline V gene sequence: CDR1 MDHEN, CDR2 SYDVKM.

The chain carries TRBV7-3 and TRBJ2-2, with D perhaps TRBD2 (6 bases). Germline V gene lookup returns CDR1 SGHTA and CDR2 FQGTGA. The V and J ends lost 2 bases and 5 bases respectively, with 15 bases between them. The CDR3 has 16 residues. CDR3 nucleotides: TGTGCCAGCAGCTTAGTACTAGCTTCGGGTACCGGGGAGCTGTTTTTT. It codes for CASSLVLASGTGELFF.

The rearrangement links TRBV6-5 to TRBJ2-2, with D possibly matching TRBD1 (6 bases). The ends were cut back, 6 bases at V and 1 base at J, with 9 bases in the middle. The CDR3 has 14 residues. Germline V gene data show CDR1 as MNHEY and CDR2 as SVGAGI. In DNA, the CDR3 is TGTGCCAGCAGGCGGACAGAGAACACCGGGGAGCTGTTTTTT. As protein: CASRRTENTGELFF.

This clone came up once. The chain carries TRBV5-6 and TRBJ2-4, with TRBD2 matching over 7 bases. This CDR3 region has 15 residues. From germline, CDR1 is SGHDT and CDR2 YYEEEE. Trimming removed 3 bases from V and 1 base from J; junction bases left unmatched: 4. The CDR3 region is CASSSRGEAKNIQYF. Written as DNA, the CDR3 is TGTGCCAGCAGCTCCCGGGGGGAGGCCAAAAACATTCAGTACTTC.

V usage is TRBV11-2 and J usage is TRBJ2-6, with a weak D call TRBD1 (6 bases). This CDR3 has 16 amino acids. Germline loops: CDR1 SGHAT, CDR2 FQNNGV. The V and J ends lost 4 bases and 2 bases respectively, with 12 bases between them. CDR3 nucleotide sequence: TGTGCCAGCAGCTCCGACAGGCGCCCTGGGGCCAACGTCCTGACTTTC. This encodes CASSSDRRPGANVLTF.

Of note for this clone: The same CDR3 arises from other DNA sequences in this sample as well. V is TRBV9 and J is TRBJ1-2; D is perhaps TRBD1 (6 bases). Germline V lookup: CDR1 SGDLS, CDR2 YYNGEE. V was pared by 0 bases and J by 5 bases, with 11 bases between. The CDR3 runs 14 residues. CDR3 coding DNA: TGTGCCAGCAGCGTAGGAGGGGGAACGTATGGCTACACCTTC. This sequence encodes CASSVGGGTYGYTF.

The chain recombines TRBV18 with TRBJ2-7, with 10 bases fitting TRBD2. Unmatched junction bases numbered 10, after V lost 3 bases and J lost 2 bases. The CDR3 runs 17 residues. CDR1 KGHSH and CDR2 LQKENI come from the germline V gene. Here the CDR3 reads CASSPVLAGGGTYEQYF. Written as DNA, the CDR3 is TGTGCCAGCTCACCCGTCTTAGCGGGAGGCGGAACCTACGAGCAGTACTTC. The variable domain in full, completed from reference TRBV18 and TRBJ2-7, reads NAGVMQNPRHLVRRRGQEARLRCSPMKGHSHVYWYRQLPEEGLKFMVYLQKENIIDESGMPKERFSAEFPKEGPSILRIQQVVRGDSAAYFCASSPVLAGGGTYEQYFGPGTRLTVT.

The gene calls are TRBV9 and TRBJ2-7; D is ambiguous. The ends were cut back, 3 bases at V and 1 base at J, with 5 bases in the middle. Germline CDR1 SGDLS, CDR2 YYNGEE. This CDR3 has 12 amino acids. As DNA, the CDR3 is TGTGCCAGCAGCGCCCGTTCCTACGAGCAGTACTTC. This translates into CASSARSYEQYF. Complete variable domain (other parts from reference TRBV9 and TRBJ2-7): DSGVTQTPKHLITATGQRVTLRCSPRSGDLSVYWYQQSLDQGLQFLIQYYNGEERAKGNILERFSAQQFPDLHSELNLSSLELGDSALYFCASSARSYEQYFGPGTRLTVT.

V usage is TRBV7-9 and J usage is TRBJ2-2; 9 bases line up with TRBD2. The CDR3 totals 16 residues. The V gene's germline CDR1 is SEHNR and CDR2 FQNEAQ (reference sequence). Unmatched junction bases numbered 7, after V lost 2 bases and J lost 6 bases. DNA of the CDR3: TGTGCCAGCAGCTTATTCCGACTAGCGGACGCCGGGGAGCTGTTTTTT. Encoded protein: CASSLFRLADAGELFF.

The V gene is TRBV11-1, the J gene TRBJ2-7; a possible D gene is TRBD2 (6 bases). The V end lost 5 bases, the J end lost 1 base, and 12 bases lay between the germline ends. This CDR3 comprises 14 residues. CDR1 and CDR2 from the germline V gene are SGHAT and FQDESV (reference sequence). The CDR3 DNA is TGTGCCAGCAGCACGGGACTCTTATCCTACGAGCAGTACTTC. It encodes CASSTGLLSYEQYF. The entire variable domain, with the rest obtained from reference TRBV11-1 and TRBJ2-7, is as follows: EAEVAQSPRYKITEKSQAVAFWCDPISGHATLYWYRQILGQGPELLVQFQDESVVDDSQLPKDRFSAERLKGVDSTLKIQPAELGDSAMYLCASSTGLLSYEQYFGPGTRLTVT.

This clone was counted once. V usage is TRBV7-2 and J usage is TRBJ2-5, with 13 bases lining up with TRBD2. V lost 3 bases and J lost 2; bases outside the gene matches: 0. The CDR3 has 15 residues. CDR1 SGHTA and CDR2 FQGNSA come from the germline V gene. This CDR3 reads CASSLTSGRQETQYF. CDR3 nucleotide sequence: TGTGCCAGCAGCTTGACTAGCGGGAGGCAAGAGACCCAGTACTTC.

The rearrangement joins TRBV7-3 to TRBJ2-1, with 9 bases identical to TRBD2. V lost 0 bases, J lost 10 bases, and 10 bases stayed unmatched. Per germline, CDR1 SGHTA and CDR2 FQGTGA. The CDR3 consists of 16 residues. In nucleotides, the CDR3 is TGTGCCAGCAGCTTAACGGGGACTAGCTTCCCCAGGGAGCAGTTCTTC. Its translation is CASSLTGTSFPREQFF.

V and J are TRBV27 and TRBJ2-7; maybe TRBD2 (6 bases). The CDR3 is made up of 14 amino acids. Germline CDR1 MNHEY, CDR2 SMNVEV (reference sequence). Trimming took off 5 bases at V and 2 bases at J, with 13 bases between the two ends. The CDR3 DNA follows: TGTGCCAGCAGTGGGGGGATGGGGGCCTACGAGCAGTACTTC. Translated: CASSGGMGAYEQYF.

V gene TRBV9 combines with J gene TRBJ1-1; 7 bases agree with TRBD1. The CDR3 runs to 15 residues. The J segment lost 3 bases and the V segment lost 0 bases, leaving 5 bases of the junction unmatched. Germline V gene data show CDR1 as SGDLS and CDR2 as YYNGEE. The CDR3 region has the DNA TGTGCCAGCAGCGTAGTCGACAGGGCGTACACTGAAGCTTTCTTT. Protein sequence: CASSVVDRAYTEAFF. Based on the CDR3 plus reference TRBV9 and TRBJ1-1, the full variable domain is DSGVTQTPKHLITATGQRVTLRCSPRSGDLSVYWYQQSLDQGLQFLIQYYNGEERAKGNILERFSAQQFPDLHSELNLSSLELGDSALYFCASSVVDRAYTEAFFGQGTRLTVV.

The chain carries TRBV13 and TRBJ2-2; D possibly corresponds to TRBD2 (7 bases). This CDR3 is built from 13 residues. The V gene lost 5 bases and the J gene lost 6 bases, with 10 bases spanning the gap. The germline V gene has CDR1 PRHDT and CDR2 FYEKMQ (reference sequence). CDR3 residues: CASSGGGAGELFF. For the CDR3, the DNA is TGTGCCAGCAGCGGAGGGGGGGCCGGGGAGCTGTTTTTT.

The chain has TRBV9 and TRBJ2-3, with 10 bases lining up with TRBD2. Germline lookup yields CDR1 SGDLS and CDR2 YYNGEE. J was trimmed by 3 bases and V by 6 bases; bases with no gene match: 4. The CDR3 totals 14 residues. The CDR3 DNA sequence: TGTGCCAGCAAAGCGGGAGGGCCGACAGATACGCAGTATTTT. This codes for CASKAGGPTDTQYF. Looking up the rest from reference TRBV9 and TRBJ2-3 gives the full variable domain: DSGVTQTPKHLITATGQRVTLRCSPRSGDLSVYWYQQSLDQGLQFLIQYYNGEERAKGNILERFSAQQFPDLHSELNLSSLELGDSALYFCASKAGGPTDTQYFGPGTRLTVL.

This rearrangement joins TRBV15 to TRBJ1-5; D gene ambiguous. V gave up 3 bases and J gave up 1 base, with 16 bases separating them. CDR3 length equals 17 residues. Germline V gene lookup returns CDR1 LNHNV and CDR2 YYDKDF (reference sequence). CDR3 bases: TGTGCCACCAGCAGGGGTCCTTTAGCCGGGAGCAATCAGCCCCAGCATTTT. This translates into CATSRGPLAGSNQPQHF.

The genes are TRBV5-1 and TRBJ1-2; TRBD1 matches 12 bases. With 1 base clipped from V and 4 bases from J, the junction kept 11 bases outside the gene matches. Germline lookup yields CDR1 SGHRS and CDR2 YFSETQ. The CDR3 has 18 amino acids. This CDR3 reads CASSLSQLLGQGAYGYTF. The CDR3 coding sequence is TGCGCCAGCAGCTTGTCCCAATTATTGGGACAGGGGGCCTATGGCTACACCTTC.

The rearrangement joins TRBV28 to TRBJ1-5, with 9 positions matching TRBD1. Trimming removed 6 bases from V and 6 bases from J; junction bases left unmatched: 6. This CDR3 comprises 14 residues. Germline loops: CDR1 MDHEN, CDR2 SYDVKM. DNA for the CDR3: TGTGCCAGCAGCCCCGGGACAGGGAGTCAGCCCCAGCATTTT. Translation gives CASSPGTGSQPQHF.

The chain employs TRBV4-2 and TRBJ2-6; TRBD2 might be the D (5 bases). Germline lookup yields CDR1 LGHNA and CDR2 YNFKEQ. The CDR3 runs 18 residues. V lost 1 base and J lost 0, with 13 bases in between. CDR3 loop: CASSQVSTGSSGANVLTF. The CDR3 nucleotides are TGTGCCAGCAGCCAAGTCTCTACGGGGAGCTCTGGGGCCAACGTCCTGACTTTC.

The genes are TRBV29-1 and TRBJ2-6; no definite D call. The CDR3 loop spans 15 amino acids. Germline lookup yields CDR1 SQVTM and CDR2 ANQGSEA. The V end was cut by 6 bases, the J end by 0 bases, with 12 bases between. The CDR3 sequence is CSVTHQDSGANVLTF. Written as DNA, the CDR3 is TGCAGCGTAACACACCAGGACTCTGGGGCCAACGTCCTGACTTTC.

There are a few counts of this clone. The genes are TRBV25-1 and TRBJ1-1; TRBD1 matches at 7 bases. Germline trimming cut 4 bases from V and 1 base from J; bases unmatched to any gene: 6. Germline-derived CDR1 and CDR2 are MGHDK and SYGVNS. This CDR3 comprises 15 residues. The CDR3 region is CASSGQDRRNTEAFF. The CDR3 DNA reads TGTGCCAGCAGTGGACAGGACAGGAGGAACACTGAAGCTTTCTTT. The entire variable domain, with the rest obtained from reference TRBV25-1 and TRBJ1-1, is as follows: EADIYQTPRYLVIGTGKKITLECSQTMGHDKMYWYQQDPGMELHLIHYSYGVNSTEKGDLSSESTVSRIRTEHFPLTLESARPSHTSQYLCASSGQDRRNTEAFFGQGTRLTVV.

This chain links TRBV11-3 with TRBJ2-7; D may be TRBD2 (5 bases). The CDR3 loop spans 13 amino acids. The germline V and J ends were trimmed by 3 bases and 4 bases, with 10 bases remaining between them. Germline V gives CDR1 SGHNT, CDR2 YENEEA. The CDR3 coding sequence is TGTGCCAGCAGCTTGCGCCGGGGATACGAGCAGTACTTC. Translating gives CASSLRRGYEQYF.

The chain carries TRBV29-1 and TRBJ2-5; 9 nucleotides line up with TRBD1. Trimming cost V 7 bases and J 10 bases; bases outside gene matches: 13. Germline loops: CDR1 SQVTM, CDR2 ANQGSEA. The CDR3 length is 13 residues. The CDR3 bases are TGCAGCGCCGACTGGGGACAGGGAAGGATCCAGTACTTC. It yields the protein CSADWGQGRIQYF.